This T cell receptor beta chain appears in the sequencing data of a study of molecular identifiers for immune sequencing clone quantification. In the study overall: The replicate experiment used RNA from roughly 18,000 or 92,000 naive CD8 cells. This RNA was split into five aliquots, and four of them were sequenced.

Concerning this clonotype: Its specificity is not known.

Bulk TCR libraries used previously described methods and listed TCR primers. Each CDR3 protein is one row after TCRdb ran MiXCR on the PCR reads. The sample holds under 600,000 distinct CDR3 sequences; roughly 26% are singletons and the top ten take around 0.8%. Naive CD8 T cells underwent sorting with the CD8+CD4-CCR7+CD45RA+ definition. General study points: Jurkat TCR RNA spiked in from one cell reportedly remained identifiable amid around 1 million naive cells.

This sequence was found in a human donor in good health. Some libraries in this study had Jurkat cell RNA spiked in. The sequencing input was naive CD8+ T cells from blood, with Jurkat cell RNA spiked in. As for subset: FACS-sorted CD8+CD4-CCR7+CD45RA+ naive T cells.

CDR3 in amino acids: CAWSVPRIQETQYF. The CDR3 nucleotides are TGTGCCTGGAGTGTACCCAGGATACAAGAGACCCAGTACTTC. This chain uses TRBV30 with TRBJ2-5, with D hard to call. Germline V gene sequence: CDR1 GTSNPN, CDR2 SVGIG (reference sequence). The CDR3 consists of 14 residues. V was trimmed by 0 bases and J by 2 bases, leaving 10 bases between them.